This passage covers 19 T cell receptor beta chains from one sample sequenced in a study of OX40 agonist ivuxolimab in advanced cancers. Data came from immunoSEQ multiplex PCR; TCRdb stores just in-frame clones and leaves some out. This sample has 100,000 or so clones, with about nine tenths found just once. Sequenced material: CD4+ or CD8+ T cells sorted from blood, taken in a trial of the OX40 agonist ivuxolimab. The receptors shown here come from an adult with an advanced solid tumor such as melanoma, head and neck, liver or kidney cancer.

V is TRBV27 and J is TRBJ1-1; 7 nucleotides align to TRBD1. The CDR3 runs to 15 residues. Germline values: CDR1 MNHEY, CDR2 SMNVEV (reference sequence). V shed 6 bases, J shed 0 bases, and the junction held 7 bases outside the gene matches. This CDR3 is CASRLGQTMNTEAFF. CDR3 coding DNA: TGTGCCAGCAGGCTGGGACAGACTATGAACACTGAAGCTTTCTTT.

The V and J genes are TRBV18 and TRBJ2-7, with a tentative D call TRBD2 (5 bases). CDR1 is KGHSH and CDR2 is LQKENI in the germline V gene. Trimming took 4 bases from V and 4 from J, leaving 14 bases between them. The CDR3 spans 14 residues. CDR3 in amino acids: CASSQLRGRYEQYF. The CDR3 DNA is TGTGCCAGCTCACAGCTCCGGGGAAGATACGAGCAGTACTTC.

This rearrangement joins TRBV11-1 to TRBJ1-2, with TRBD1 identical over 7 bases. V shed 5 bases, J shed 4 bases, and the junction held 4 bases outside the gene matches. Per the germline V gene, CDR1 is SGHAT and CDR2 is FQDESV (reference sequence). CDR3 length: 13 residues. In nucleotides, the CDR3 is TGTGCCAGCAGCCGACAGGGCGCCTATGGCTACACCTTC. This translates into CASSRQGAYGYTF.

This sequence joins TRBV12-5 and TRBJ1-3; TRBD1 matches 8 bases. J lost 4 bases, V lost 7 bases, and 6 bases had no gene match. The CDR3 is 14 amino acids. Germline V gives CDR1 LGHNT, CDR2 FRNRAP. In DNA form, the CDR3 reads TGTGCTAGTGCCTCAGGGGGCAACGGAAACACCATATATTTT. Translation: CASASGGNGNTIYF.

The gene calls are TRBV19 and TRBJ2-5; D is unresolved. Trimming stripped 2 bases from V and 5 bases from J, with 12 bases between. CDR3 length: 14 amino acids. CDR1 and CDR2 from the germline V gene are LNHDA and SQIVND (reference sequence). Written as DNA, the CDR3 is TGTGCCAGTAGTATACGTGGTATTCGGGAGACCCAGTACTTC. It encodes CASSIRGIRETQYF.

The J gene is TRBJ2-2, the V gene TRBV7-6, with D hard to call. The CDR3 has 17 amino acids. Germline values: CDR1 SGHVS, CDR2 FNYEAQ. V lost 5 bases to trimming and J lost 6 bases, with 22 bases between them. As DNA, the CDR3 is TGTGCCAGCAGCAAAGTAGGGAAACCTACAGAGTCCGGGGAGCTGTTTTTT. This encodes CASSKVGKPTESGELFF.

V gene TRBV7-6 combines with J gene TRBJ2-1; 7 bases agree with TRBD1. Germline trimming cut 5 bases from V and 0 bases from J; bases unmatched to any gene: 7. CDR3 length: 16 residues. The germline CDR1 and CDR2 sequences are SGHVS and FNYEAQ. The CDR3 DNA reads TGTGCCAGCAGCCCCCGGACAGGCAGCTCCTACAATGAGCAGTTCTTC. This encodes CASSPRTGSSYNEQFF.

The chain combines TRBV11-1 with TRBJ2-7; maybe TRBD1 (5 bases). The V end was cut by 1 base, the J end by 2 bases, with 12 bases between. The CDR3 covers 15 residues. The germline CDR1 and CDR2 sequences are SGHAT and FQDESV (reference sequence). The CDR3: CASSLEQENPYEQYF. CDR3 DNA: TGTGCCAGCAGCTTAGAACAGGAAAACCCCTACGAGCAGTACTTC.

The chain uses TRBV7-9 and TRBJ1-5; D is ambiguous. Trimming left V 2 bases short and J 0 bases short, with 8 bases between. In germline, CDR1 is SEHNR, CDR2 FQNEAQ (reference sequence). The CDR3 spans 15 residues. The CDR3 loop reads CASSLLGGSNQPQHF. The CDR3 nucleotides are TGTGCCAGCAGCTTATTGGGCGGTAGCAATCAGCCCCAGCATTTT. The full variable domain, completed using reference TRBV7-9 and TRBJ1-5, is DTGVSQNPRHKITKRGQNVTFRCDPISEHNRLYWYRQTLGQGPEFLTYFQNEAQLEKSRLLSDRFSAERPKGSFSTLEIQRTEQGDSAMYLCASSLLGGSNQPQHFGDGTRLSIL.

The chain recombines TRBV5-4 with TRBJ1-3; D unresolved. V lost 0 bases and J 0 bases, leaving 10 bases between the germline ends. Germline loops: CDR1 SGHNT, CDR2 YYREEE (reference sequence). The CDR3 consists of 16 residues. The CDR3 DNA reads as TGTGCCAGCAGCTTGGGGCGGGCTCTCTCTGGAAACACCATATATTTT. Translating it yields CASSLGRALSGNTIYF. Supplemented by reference TRBV5-4 and TRBJ1-3, the full variable domain reads ETGVTQSPTHLIKTRGQQVTLRCSSQSGHNTVSWYQQALGQGPQFIFQYYREEENGRGNFPPRFSGLQFPNYSSELNVNALELDDSALYLCASSLGRALSGNTIYFGEGSWLTVV.

J is TRBJ2-7 and V is TRBV15, with a weak D call TRBD1 (6 bases). The CDR3 is 13 residues long. CDR1 LNHNV and CDR2 YYDKDF come from the germline V gene (reference sequence). The germline V and J ends were trimmed by 8 bases and 0 bases, with 11 bases remaining between them. The CDR3 reads CATRDRFSYEQYF. CDR3 in DNA: TGTGCCACCCGTGACAGGTTCTCCTACGAGCAGTACTTC. Variable domain in full (rest from reference TRBV15 and TRBJ2-7): DAMVIQNPRYQVTQFGKPVTLSCSQTLNHNVMYWYQQKSSQAPKLLFHYYDKDFNNEADTPDNFQSRRPNTSFCFLDIRSPGLGDTAMYLCATRDRFSYEQYFGPGTRLTVT.

The genes are TRBV5-1 and TRBJ2-6; 7 nucleotides line up with TRBD1. The CDR3 is 16 amino acids. The germline V gene has CDR1 SGHRS and CDR2 YFSETQ. The J segment lost 1 base and the V segment lost 4 bases, leaving 5 bases of the junction unmatched. The CDR3 DNA sequence: TGCGCCAGCAGCCAATCGACAGGGTCTGGGGCCAACGTCCTGACTTTC. It encodes CASSQSTGSGANVLTF. The full variable domain, in which reference TRBV5-1 and TRBJ2-6 provide the parts outside the CDR3, is KAGVTQTPRYLIKTRGQQVTLSCSPISGHRSVSWYQQTPGQGLQFLFEYFSETQRNKGNFPGRFSGRQFSNSRSEMNVSTLELGDSALYLCASSQSTGSGANVLTFGAGSRLTVL.

Points on this clone: At one of its ends the junction is not consistent with the germline gene, which may arise from a read error. This chain links TRBV5-1 with TRBJ1-2; TRBD1 is a possible D gene (5 bases). The germline gives CDR1 SGHRS, CDR2 YFSETQ. The CDR3 is 15 residues long. In nucleotides, the CDR3 is TGCGCCAGCAGCTCCGGGGCAGCGTACAGTTATGCCTACACCTTC. It is translated as CASSSGAAYSYAYTF.

V gene TRBV28 combines with J gene TRBJ1-2; D may be TRBD1 (5 bases). Trimming shortened V by 6 bases and J by 3 bases, and 14 bases separated the two germline ends. The germline V gene has CDR1 MDHEN and CDR2 SYDVKM. This CDR3 is 14 amino acids long. The CDR3: CASRTGDSDYGYTF. In nucleotides, the CDR3 is TGTGCCAGCAGAACAGGTGACAGTGACTATGGCTACACCTTC.

This chain uses TRBV20-1 with TRBJ2-3, with D perhaps matching TRBD1 or TRBD2 (5 bases each). This CDR3 is 11 amino acids long. Germline CDR1 is DFQATT and CDR2 is SNEGSKA (reference sequence). V was trimmed by 5 bases and J by 6 bases, leaving 9 bases between them. The DNA of the CDR3 is TGCAGTGCTGGGACCACCGATACGCAGTATTTT. Encoded protein: CSAGTTDTQYF.

This rearrangement joins TRBV11-3 to TRBJ2-5; the D is unclear. The germline V gene has CDR1 SGHNT and CDR2 YENEEA. V gave up 2 bases and J gave up 0 bases, with 7 bases separating them. The CDR3 has 14 amino acids. The CDR3 spells CASSLPRDQETQYF. The CDR3 nucleotides read TGTGCCAGCAGCTTACCCCGGGACCAAGAGACCCAGTACTTC.

V usage is TRBV11-3 and J usage is TRBJ1-1, with a weak D call TRBD1 (5 bases). Germline assignment: CDR1 SGHNT and CDR2 YENEEA. V dropped 0 bases and J dropped 4 bases, with 9 bases sitting between them. This CDR3 region has 14 residues. The CDR3 DNA reads as TGTGCCAGCAGCTTAGAGGGGCCGGCCACTGAAGCTTTCTTT. Translating gives CASSLEGPATEAFF. The variable domain in full, with the rest retrieved from reference TRBV11-3 and TRBJ1-1, is EAGVVQSPRYKIIEKKQPVAFWCNPISGHNTLYWYLQNLGQGPELLIRYENEEAVDDSQLPKDRFSAERLKGVDSTLKIQPAELGDSAVYLCASSLEGPATEAFFGQGTRLTVV.

This chain links TRBV18 with TRBJ2-5; D remains ambiguous. Germline loops: CDR1 KGHSH, CDR2 LQKENI. Trimming took off 2 bases at V and 3 bases at J, with 7 bases between the two ends. The length of the CDR3 is 13 residues. The CDR3 spells CASSPGSKETQYF. In DNA, the CDR3 is TGTGCCAGCTCACCAGGCAGCAAAGAGACCCAGTACTTC.

The chain recombines TRBV11-3 with TRBJ2-1; 10 bases line up with TRBD2. Trimming cost V 5 bases and J 2 bases; bases outside gene matches: 3. CDR3 length equals 15 residues. Germline CDR1 is SGHNT and CDR2 is YENEEA. CDR3 sequence: CASSPGTSAYNEQFF. The CDR3 coding sequence is TGTGCCAGCAGCCCCGGGACTAGCGCCTACAATGAGCAGTTCTTC.